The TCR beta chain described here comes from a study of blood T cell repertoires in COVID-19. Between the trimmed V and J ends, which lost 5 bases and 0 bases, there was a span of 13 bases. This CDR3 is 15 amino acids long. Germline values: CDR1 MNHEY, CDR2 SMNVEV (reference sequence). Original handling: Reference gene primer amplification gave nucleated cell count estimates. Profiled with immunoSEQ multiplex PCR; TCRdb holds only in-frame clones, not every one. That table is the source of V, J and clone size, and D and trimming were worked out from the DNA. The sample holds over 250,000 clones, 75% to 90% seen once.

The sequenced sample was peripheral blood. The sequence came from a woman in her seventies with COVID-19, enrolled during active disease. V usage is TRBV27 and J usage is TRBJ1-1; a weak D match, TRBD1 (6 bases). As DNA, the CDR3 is TGTGCCAGCAGTGACTTCGGACAGCTGAACACTGAAGCTTTCTTT. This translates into CASSDFGQLNTEAFF.